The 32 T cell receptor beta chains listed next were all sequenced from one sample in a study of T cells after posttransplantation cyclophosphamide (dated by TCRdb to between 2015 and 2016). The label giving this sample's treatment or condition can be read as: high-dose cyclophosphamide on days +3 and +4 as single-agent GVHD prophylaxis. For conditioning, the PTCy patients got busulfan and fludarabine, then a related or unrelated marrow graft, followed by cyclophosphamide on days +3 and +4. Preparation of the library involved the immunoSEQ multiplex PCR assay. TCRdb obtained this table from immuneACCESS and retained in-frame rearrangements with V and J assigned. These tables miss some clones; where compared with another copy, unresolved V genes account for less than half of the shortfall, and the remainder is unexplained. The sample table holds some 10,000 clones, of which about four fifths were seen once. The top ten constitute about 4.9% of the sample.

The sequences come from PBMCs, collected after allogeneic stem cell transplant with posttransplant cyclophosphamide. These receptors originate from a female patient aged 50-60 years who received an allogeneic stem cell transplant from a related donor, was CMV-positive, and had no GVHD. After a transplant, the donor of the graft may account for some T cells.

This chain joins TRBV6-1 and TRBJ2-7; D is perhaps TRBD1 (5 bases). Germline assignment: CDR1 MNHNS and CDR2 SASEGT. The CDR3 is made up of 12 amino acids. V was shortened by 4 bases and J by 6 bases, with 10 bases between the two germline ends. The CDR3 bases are TGTGCCAGCAGTGGAATAGGGGTCGAGCAGTACTTC. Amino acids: CASSGIGVEQYF.

The CDR3 sequence: CASSLDAGGYEQYF. CDR3 nucleotide sequence: TGTGCCAGCAGCTTAGACGCGGGCGGGTACGAGCAGTACTTC. The chain links TRBV7-9 to TRBJ2-7, with D tentatively TRBD2 (5 bases). In germline, CDR1 is SEHNR, CDR2 FQNEAQ (reference sequence). The CDR3 has 14 amino acids. The V and J ends lost 1 base and 4 bases respectively, with 11 bases between them. Filled out from reference TRBV7-9 and TRBJ2-7, the complete variable domain reads DTGVSQNPRHKITKRGQNVTFRCDPISEHNRLYWYRQTLGQGPEFLTYFQNEAQLEKSRLLSDRFSAERPKGSFSTLEIQRTEQGDSAMYLCASSLDAGGYEQYFGPGTRLTVT.

CDR3 DNA sequence: TGTGCCAGCAGTTATAAGAACGGGGAGCAGTACTTC. Translating gives CASSYKNGEQYF. This chain links TRBV6-5 with TRBJ2-7; D gene uncertain. Trimming shortened V by 3 bases and J by 7 bases, and 10 bases separated the two germline ends. Germline loops: CDR1 MNHEY, CDR2 SVGAGI. This CDR3 is 12 amino acids long.

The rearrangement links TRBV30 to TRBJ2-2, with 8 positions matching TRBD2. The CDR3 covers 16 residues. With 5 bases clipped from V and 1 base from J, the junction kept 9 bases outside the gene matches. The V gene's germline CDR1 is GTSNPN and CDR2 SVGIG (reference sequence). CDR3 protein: CAWRGGAGRNTGELFF. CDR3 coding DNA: TGTGCCTGGCGGGGGGGGGCCGGTCGGAACACCGGGGAGCTGTTTTTT.

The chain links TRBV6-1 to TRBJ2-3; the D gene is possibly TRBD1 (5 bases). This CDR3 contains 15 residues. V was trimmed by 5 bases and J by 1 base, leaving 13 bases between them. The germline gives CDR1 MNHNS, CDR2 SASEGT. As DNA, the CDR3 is TGTGCCAGCAGTAGAACAGGAGTAGGCACAGATACGCAGTATTTT. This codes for CASSRTGVGTDTQYF.

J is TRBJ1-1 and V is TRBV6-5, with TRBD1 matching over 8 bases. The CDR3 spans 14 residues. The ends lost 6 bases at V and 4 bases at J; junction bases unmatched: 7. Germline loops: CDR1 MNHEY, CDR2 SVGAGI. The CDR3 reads CASRARQGSTEAFF. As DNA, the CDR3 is TGTGCCAGCAGGGCCCGACAGGGGAGCACTGAAGCTTTCTTT.

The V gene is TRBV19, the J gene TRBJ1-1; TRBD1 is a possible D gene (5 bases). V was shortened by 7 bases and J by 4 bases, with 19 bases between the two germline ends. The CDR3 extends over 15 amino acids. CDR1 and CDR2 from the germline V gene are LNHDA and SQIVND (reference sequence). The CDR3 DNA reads TGTGCCAGTACCAAACAATTTGGGGGGAGCACTGAAGCTTTCTTT. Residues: CASTKQFGGSTEAFF.

The CDR3 DNA reads TGCAGCGTTGAGTCGGGAGGGGGCCCAAATGGCTACACCTTC. It is translated as CSVESGGGPNGYTF. This chain links TRBV29-1 with TRBJ1-2; TRBD1 matches at 7 bases. The germline CDR1 and CDR2 sequences are SQVTM and ANQGSEA. This CDR3 is 14 amino acids long. With 3 bases clipped from V and 6 bases from J, the junction kept 10 bases outside the gene matches.

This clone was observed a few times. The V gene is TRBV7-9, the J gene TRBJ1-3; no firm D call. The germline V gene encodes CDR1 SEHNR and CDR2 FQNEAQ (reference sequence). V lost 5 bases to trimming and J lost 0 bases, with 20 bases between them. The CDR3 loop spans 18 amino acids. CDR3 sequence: CASSPATGGPFSGNTIYF. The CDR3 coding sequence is TGTGCCAGCAGCCCGGCGACCGGCGGCCCGTTCTCTGGAAACACCATATATTTT.

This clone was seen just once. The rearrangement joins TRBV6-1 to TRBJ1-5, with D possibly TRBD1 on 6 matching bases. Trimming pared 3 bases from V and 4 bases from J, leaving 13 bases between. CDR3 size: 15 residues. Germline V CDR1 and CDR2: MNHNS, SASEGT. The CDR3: CASSEAGVFNQPQHF. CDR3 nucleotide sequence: TGTGCCAGCAGTGAGGCAGGGGTCTTTAATCAGCCCCAGCATTTT.

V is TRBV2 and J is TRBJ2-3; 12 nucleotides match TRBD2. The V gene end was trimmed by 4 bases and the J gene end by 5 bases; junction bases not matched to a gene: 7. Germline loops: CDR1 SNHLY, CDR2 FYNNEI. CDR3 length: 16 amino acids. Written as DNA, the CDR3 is TGTGCCAGCAGTGGAACCCTAGCGGGGGGGCAAGATACGCAGTATTTT. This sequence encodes CASSGTLAGGQDTQYF.

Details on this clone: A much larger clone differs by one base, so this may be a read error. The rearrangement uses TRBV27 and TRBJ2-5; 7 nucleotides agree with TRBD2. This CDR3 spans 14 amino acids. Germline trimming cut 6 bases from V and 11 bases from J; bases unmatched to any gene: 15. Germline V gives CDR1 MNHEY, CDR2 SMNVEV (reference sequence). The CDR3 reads CASSLGSGVGGQYF. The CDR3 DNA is TGTGCCAGCAGCCTAGGGAGTGGGGTGGGAGGGCAGTACTTC.

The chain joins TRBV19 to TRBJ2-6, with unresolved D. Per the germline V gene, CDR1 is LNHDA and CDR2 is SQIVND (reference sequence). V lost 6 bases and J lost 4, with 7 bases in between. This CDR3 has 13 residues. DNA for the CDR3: TGTGCCAGTAGACAGCCCGGGGCCAACGTCCTGACTTTC. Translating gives CASRQPGANVLTF.

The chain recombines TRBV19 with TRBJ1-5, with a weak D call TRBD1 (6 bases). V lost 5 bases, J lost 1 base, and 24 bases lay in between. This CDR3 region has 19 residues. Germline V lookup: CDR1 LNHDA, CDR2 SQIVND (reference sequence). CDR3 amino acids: CASSAKKGGDLLSNQPQHF. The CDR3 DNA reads TGTGCCAGTAGTGCCAAAAAGGGGGGGGACCTGCTCAGCAATCAGCCCCAGCATTTT.

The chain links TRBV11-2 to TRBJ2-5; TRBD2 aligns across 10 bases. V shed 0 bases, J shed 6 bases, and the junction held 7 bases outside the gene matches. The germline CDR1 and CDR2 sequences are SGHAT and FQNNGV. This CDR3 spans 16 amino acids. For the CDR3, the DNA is TGTGCCAGCAGCTTAGACCAAGCGGGGGGGGGAAAGACCCAGTACTTC. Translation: CASSLDQAGGGKTQYF.

The CDR3 sequence is CSARDSIYEQYF. The CDR3 DNA is TGCAGCGCCCGGGACAGCATTTACGAGCAGTACTTC. The chain has TRBV29-1 and TRBJ2-7, with TRBD1 matching 7 bases. V shed 7 bases and J 4 bases; nucleotides not matched to a gene: 7. The CDR3 is 12 amino acids. The V gene's germline CDR1 is SQVTM and CDR2 ANQGSEA.

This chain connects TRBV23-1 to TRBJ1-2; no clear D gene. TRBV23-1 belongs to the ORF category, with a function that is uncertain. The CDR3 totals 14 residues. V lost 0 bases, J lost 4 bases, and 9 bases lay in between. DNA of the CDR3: TGCGCCAGCAGTCAATCGCCGGTTTCCTATGGCTACACCTTC. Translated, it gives CASSQSPVSYGYTF.

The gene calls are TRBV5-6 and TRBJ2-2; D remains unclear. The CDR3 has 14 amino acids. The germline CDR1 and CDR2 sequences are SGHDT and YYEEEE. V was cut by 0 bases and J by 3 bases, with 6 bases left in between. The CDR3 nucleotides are TGTGCCAGCAGCTTGGCGTCAGACACCGGGGAGCTGTTTTTT. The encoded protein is CASSLASDTGELFF.

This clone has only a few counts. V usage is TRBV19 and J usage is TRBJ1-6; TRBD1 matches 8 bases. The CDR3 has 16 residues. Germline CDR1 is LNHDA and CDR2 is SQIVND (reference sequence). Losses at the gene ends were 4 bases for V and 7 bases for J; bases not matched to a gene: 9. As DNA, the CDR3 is TGTGCCAGTAGTACACAAACGACAGGGGCGAATTCACCCCTCCACTTT. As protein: CASSTQTTGANSPLHF.

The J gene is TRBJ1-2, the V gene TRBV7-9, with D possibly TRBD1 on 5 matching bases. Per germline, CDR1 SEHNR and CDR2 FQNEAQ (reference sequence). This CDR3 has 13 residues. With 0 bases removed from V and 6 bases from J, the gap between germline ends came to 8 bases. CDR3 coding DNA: TGTGCCAGCAGCTTAGCAGGGGCGGATGGCTACACCTTC. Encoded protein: CASSLAGADGYTF.

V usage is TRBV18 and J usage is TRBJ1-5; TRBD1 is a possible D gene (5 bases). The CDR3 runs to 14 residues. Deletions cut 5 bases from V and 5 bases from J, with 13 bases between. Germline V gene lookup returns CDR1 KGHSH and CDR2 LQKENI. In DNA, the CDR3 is TGTGCCAGCTCATTAACCCAACAGGATCAGCCCCAGCATTTT. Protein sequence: CASSLTQQDQPQHF.

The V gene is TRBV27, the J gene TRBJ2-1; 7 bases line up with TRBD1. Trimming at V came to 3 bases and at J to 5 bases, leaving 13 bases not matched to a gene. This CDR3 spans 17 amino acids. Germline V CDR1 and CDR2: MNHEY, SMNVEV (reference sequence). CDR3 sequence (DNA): TGTGCCAGCAGTTTTTTAGGGGGCGTTTTATCTGACAATGAGCAGTTCTTC. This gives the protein CASSFLGGVLSDNEQFF.

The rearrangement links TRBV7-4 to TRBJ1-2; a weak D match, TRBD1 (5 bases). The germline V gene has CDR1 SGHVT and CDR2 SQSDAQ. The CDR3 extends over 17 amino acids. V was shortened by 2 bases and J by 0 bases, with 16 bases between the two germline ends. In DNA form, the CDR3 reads TGTGCCAGCAGCTTAATTCAGGGCCTCTCGACTAACTATGGCTACACCTTC. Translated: CASSLIQGLSTNYGYTF.

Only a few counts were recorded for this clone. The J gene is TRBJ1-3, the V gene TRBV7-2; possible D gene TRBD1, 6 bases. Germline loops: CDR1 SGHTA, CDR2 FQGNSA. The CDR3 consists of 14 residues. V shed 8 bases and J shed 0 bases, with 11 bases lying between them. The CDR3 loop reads CASGATGSGNTIYF. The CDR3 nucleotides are TGTGCCAGCGGAGCGACAGGCTCTGGAAACACCATATATTTT.

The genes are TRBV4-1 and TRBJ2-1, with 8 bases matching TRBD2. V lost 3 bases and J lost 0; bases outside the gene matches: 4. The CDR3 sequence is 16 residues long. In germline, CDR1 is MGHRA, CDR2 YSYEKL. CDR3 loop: CASSQESGGSYNEQFF. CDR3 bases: TGCGCCAGCAGCCAGGAAAGCGGGGGCTCCTACAATGAGCAGTTCTTC.

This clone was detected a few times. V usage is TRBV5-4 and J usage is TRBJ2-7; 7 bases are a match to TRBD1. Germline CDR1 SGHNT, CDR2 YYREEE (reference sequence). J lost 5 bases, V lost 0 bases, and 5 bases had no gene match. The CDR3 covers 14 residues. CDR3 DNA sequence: TGTGCCAGCAGCTTGGAGGGACAGTCCAACGAGCAGTACTTC. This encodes CASSLEGQSNEQYF.

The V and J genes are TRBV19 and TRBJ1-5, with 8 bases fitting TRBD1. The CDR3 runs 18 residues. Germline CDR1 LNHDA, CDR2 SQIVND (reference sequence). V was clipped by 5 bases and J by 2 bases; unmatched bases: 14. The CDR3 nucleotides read TGTGCCAGTAGTGGGACAGGAGTTGGCTTGGGCGGCAATCAGCCCCAGCATTTT. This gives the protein CASSGTGVGLGGNQPQHF.

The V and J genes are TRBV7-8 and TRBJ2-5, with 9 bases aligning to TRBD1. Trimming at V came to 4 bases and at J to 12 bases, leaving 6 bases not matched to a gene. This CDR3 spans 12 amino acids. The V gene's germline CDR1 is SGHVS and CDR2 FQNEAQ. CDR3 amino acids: CASSSGGTGKYF. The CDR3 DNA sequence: TGTGCCAGCAGCTCTGGAGGGACAGGGAAGTACTTC.

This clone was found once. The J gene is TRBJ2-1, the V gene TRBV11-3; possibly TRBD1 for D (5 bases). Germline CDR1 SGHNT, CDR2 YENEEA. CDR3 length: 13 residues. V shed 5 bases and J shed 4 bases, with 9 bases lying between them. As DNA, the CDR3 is TGTGCCAGCAGCACCCAGGGTTACAATGAGCAGTTCTTC. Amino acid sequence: CASSTQGYNEQFF.

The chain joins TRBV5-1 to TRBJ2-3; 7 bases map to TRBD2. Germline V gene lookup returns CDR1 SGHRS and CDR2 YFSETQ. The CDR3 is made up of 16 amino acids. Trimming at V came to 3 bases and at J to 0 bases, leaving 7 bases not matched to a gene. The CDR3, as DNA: TGCGCCAGCAGCTCGACAGCGGGGCGAAGCACAGATACGCAGTATTTT. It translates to CASSSTAGRSTDTQYF. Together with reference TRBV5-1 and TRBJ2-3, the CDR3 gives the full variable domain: KAGVTQTPRYLIKTRGQQVTLSCSPISGHRSVSWYQQTPGQGLQFLFEYFSETQRNKGNFPGRFSGRQFSNSRSEMNVSTLELGDSALYLCASSSTAGRSTDTQYFGPGTRLTVL.

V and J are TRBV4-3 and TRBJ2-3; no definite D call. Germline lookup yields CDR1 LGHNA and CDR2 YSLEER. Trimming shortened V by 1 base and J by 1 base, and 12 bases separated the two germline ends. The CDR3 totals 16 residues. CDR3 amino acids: CASSQAQASRTDTQYF. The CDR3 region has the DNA TGCGCCAGCAGCCAAGCTCAGGCTTCCCGCACAGATACGCAGTATTTT.

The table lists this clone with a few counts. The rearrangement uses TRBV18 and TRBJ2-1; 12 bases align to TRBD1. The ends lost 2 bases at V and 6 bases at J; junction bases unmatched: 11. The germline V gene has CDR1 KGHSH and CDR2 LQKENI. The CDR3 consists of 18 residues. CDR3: CASSPVKSGTGGSNEQFF. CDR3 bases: TGTGCCAGCTCACCAGTTAAGAGCGGGACAGGGGGCTCCAATGAGCAGTTCTTC.